This TCR beta chain was identified during a study of cytomegalovirus exposure and HLA in healthy donors (dated 2017 in TCRdb). Describing the broader study: An earlier analysis of some 600 of the donors reported approximately 300 Gb of sequence data and around 120 million unique TCR beta sequences obtained from approximately 180 million T cells. Because of strong linkage in the cohort, roughly five DR-DQ haplotypes were treated as single units for association and clustering. The study aimed to test whether cataloging public T cell receptors could reveal signatures of past pathogen exposure. The study profiled the T cell repertoires of some 610 subjects by immunosequencing and related them to cytomegalovirus serostatus. Donor age, sex, ethnicity and CMV serostatus were collected together with the repertoire data. HLA typing included class I and class II loci at four-digit resolution. High-throughput TCR immunosequencing, statistical association of individual TCRs with disease status, and machine learning were combined to predict cytomegalovirus infection status. Typing coverage varied by locus: 629-630 donors for A, B, C, DRB1 and DQB1; roughly 520 for DQA1; about 590 for DPA1; around 490 for DPB1. An earlier analysis of about 600 of the donors used high-throughput TCR beta sequencing to judge whether each TCR beta V gene segment behaved as functional or pseudogenic. Besides the first cohort of more than 650 subjects, a separate validation cohort made up of roughly 120 different subjects was used. Among over 350 genotyped donors of the cohort, an average of approximately 250,000 unique TCR beta nucleotide sequences were sequenced per donor, roughly a sixth of them non-productive. A later genetic analysis took genome-wide SNP genotypes for about 55% of the 666 donors and used that subset as a discovery cohort. The genetic ancestry cluster associated with self-reported Caucasian donors included over 80% of the 350 to 500 genotyped donors. All discovery cohort repertoires had been generated on a single sequencing platform. A later analysis re-analyzed previously published TCR beta repertoires from 500 to 700 donors and added high-resolution HLA genotyping to study TCR occurrence patterns. In the later analysis, no new phenotypic data were used to find candidate immune exposures; instead, reliance was placed on TCR beta sequences and their occurrence across donors. An early release that covered about 600 HLA-typed donors contained approximately 300 gigabases of sequencing data and 70 million to 100 million unique TCR sequences.

The CDR3, cysteine through phenylalanine, is 16 amino acids long. The only DNA kept is the CDR3, 48 bases in frame from the first base. As encoded in the germline V gene, CDR1 is LGHNA while CDR2 is YSLEER. At the junction V is shortened by 1 base and J by 1 base, with 11 bases in between. Study-wide findings and limitations: Correlated functional status among segregating V segments might reflect linkage disequilibrium, but an unknown experimental factor could not be ruled out. Because the 87-base-pair reads could not distinguish some IMGT-functional V segments, including TRBV6-2 and TRBV6-3, those segments were excluded. According to a later genetic analysis, donors in an Asian-associated ancestry cluster had fewer N-insertions in productive TCRs than the approximately 650-donor mean. Assigning TCR associations to individual alleles was difficult when HLA alleles, especially DR and DQ, strongly co-occurred. An earlier analysis of approximately 530 of the donors showed that most TCR beta V segments appeared in productive rearrangements either about 87% or about 30% of the time, which broadly matched IMGT annotations. It was suggested by the authors that the approach could potentially be generalized to other disease states and immunological phenotypes. In both the original and validation cohorts, the classifier was reported to diagnose cytomegalovirus status with high specificity and sensitivity. Sequencing depth was assumed to be roughly uniform across donors in the presence/absence analyses, though that assumption may not hold. A further reported finding was that TCR beta sequences accurately predicted the HLA-A and HLA-B alleles for most subjects in the first cohort. In a later analysis, TCR association rates were found to vary across HLA loci, with the most associated TCRs seen for DRB1 alleles and the fewest for HLA-C alleles. At a false discovery rate of 0.05, a later analysis linked about 16,000 TCR beta sequences to specific HLA alleles. Because HLA typing was missing for some donors at each locus, association tests included only the typed subset. A few of the identified cytomegalovirus-associated TCR beta chains were confirmed in vitro to be specific for cytomegalovirus antigens. While some public TCRs were present in many individuals, most TCR sequences turned up only very rarely across donors. CMV serostatus was the only immune exposure information available for the cohort. The earlier analysis of a few hundred of the donors excluded 15 to 20 rarely observed V segments, including chromosome 9 orphons, because counts were too low. The sequencing pipeline was judged likely to have produced a cluster of highly shared sequence variants as a technical artifact. In a later genetic analysis, a missense DCLRE1C variant was associated with V-gene and J-gene trimming of TCR beta chains, and the association was replicated in an independent cohort. In a later analysis, most CMV-associated TCR beta chains were found to appear HLA-restricted, with HLA associations seemingly driven largely by CMV exposure. In a later analysis, HLA-associated TCR beta chains showed more clonal expansion and lower generation probabilities than non-associated chains that were equally common. The cohort was sequenced for TCR beta chains only, and without alpha or paired-chain data the features that could be detected were limited. In a later analysis, several top co-occurrence clusters were reported to appear linked to parvovirus B19, influenza, CMV and Epstein-Barr virus. In the study, 150 to 200 TCR beta chains were listed as associated with cytomegalovirus.

Library creation used the immunoSEQ multiplex PCR assay. For the multiplex PCR, a mixture combining 60 forward primers for TCR Vbeta segments and 13 reverse primers for TCR Jbeta segments was used. Amplification of the CDR3 region of rearranged TCR beta genes was performed with a multiplex PCR assay on genomic DNA. The Illumina HiSeq System was used to sequence the amplified TCR beta libraries as 87-base-pair reads. The authors' analysis ran thus. In a later analysis, about 80 million unique TCR beta chains were counted across the 650 to 700 repertoires, and some 10 million of these chains were shared by at least two donors. A nearest-neighbor algorithm error-corrected the raw reads and collapsed the reads into unique sequences, merging closely related sequences to remove PCR and sequencing errors. To assign V, D and J gene segments, CDR3 sequences were aligned to IMGT reference sequences. Each retained sequence needed at least a six-nucleotide match to both a V gene segment and a J gene segment. Rearrangements were classified as productive when the CDR3 lacked stop codons and remained in frame with V and J, and all other rearrangements were classified as non-productive. Following IMGT convention, CDR3 was defined as the stretch from the second conserved V-encoded cysteine to the conserved J-encoded phenylalanine. Sequences without an unambiguous match to a single V gene segment were excluded from the earlier analysis of 500 to 700 of the donors. In an earlier analysis of approximately 590 of the donors, a V segment was called functional when productive rearrangements were above 56.7%, and segregating when the standard deviation between donors exceeded 5%. To diagnose cytomegalovirus status from the catalog of TCR beta chain sequences, a statistical classification framework was built. In a later analysis, V and J genes were assigned by comparing TCR nucleotide sequences against IMGT/GENE-DB human TR gene sequences. In a later analysis, CDR3 sequences and most-parsimonious VDJ recombination scenarios were assigned using the TCRdist pipeline. In a later analysis, every TCR beta chain was defined by the combination of its CDR3 amino acid sequence and its V-gene family, and reads without a unique V-gene family were dropped. A later analysis removed 450 to 600 highly shared, low-generation-probability nucleotide sequences to deal with suspected cross-contamination and a sequencing artifact. For each public chain, a later analysis derived a clonal expansion index from normalized ranks of inferred template counts within each repertoire. A later analysis computed generation probabilities with a VDJ recombination model fitted to out-of-frame rearrangements, and checked the results against IGoR. A later analysis scored TCR-TCR, TCR-HLA and TCR-CMV co-occurrence with hypergeometric tests, applying a repertoire-size bias correction to TCR pairs. To estimate false discovery rates, a later analysis permuted the HLA or CMV assignments 20 times. A later analysis grouped co-occurring TCRs with DBSCAN, adding TCRdist sequence similarity when clustering within HLA-allele-positive subsets. Repertoires with fewer than 30,000 or more than 120,000 public chains, plus five repertoires with anomalous nucleotide sharing, were excluded from co-occurrence clustering. Here the immuneACCESS table is served through TCRdb, limited to in-frame sequences with V and J called. Missing clones are a known gap in these copies; in checked studies unresolved V genes cover under half, and the rest lacks a known reason. V and J calls and clone size are those listed in that table; D and trimming were worked out from the DNA. In this sample the table shows 170,000 or so clones, more than 70% of which occur a single time. The ten top clones hold around 6.5% of the sample.

The cohort comprised around 700 healthy bone marrow donors. At the time of sampling, all cohort members were nominally healthy, though unrecorded immune exposures were likely present. The donor was CMV seropositive and was included in the group of 250 to 350 seropositive cohort members. A peripheral blood sample was provided by each donor, and peripheral blood mononuclear cells were used for TCR beta sequencing. Genomic DNA was extracted from the blood cell samples with the Qiagen DNeasy Blood Extraction Kit. A word on this clone: Its antigen remains undetermined. No base-level quality is on record; no much larger clone is a single base apart.

Sequenced sample: PBMCs. The sequence derives from a male donor in good health and CMV-seropositive. Rearrangement joined TRBV4-3 to TRBJ1-3; TRBD1 could be the D gene, as 5 bases match. The nucleotide sequence reads as follows: TGCGCCAGCAGCCAAGCCAGCGGGGGTTCTGGAAACACCATATATTTT. This is translated as CASSQASGGSGNTIYF.